The 8 T cell receptor beta chains below come from one sample, sequenced in a study of neoadjuvant anti-PD-1 for oral cavity cancer. Assay used: immunoSEQ multiplex PCR; TCRdb lists only in-frame clones, some missing. The sample lists 73,000 or so clones; approximately 84% were seen once. The time point is: after neoadjuvant nivolumab, at surgical resection. The sequenced sample was PBMCs, obtained after nivolumab (anti-PD-1) treatment. The receptors stem from a person aged 40 to 85 with oral cavity squamous cell carcinoma.

The CDR3 DNA follows: TGTGCCACCAGGGAGGGGGCCTACGAGCAGTACTTC. Translated: CATREGAYEQYF. V is TRBV27 and J is TRBJ2-7, with a possible D match to TRBD2 (7 bases). The germline gives CDR1 MNHEY, CDR2 SMNVEV (reference sequence). CDR3 length: 12 amino acids. Deletions cut 10 bases from V and 2 bases from J, with 12 bases between.

For the CDR3, the DNA is TGTGCCAGCACCCCAACAGTCTACAATGAGCAGTTCTTC. Translated: CASTPTVYNEQFF. The chain couples TRBV2 to TRBJ2-1, with unresolved D. Looked up from germline, CDR1 is SNHLY and CDR2 is FYNNEI. V gave up 7 bases and J gave up 3 bases, with 10 bases separating them. The CDR3 spans 13 residues.

The chain links TRBV5-6 to TRBJ2-7, with a possible D match to TRBD1 (5 bases). The V gene lost 2 bases and the J gene lost 2 bases, with 11 bases spanning the gap. The germline V gene encodes CDR1 SGHDT and CDR2 YYEEEE. The CDR3 totals 14 residues. CDR3: CASSFLQGAYEQYF. The CDR3 DNA sequence: TGTGCCAGCAGCTTTCTGCAGGGTGCCTACGAGCAGTACTTC.

The gene calls are TRBV7-8 and TRBJ2-5, with D possibly matching TRBD2 (5 bases). CDR3 length: 17 amino acids. Per germline, CDR1 SGHVS and CDR2 FQNEAQ. V gave up 2 bases and J gave up 4 bases, with 20 bases separating them. CDR3 DNA: TGTGCCAGCAGCTTAACCCACCTCACTGGGAGTCTAGAGACCCAGTACTTC. Translating it yields CASSLTHLTGSLETQYF.

This chain joins TRBV4-2 and TRBJ1-2; TRBD1 might be the D (5 bases). The V end was cut by 0 bases, the J end by 1 base, with 9 bases between. The germline CDR1 and CDR2 sequences are LGHNA and YNFKEQ. This CDR3 is built from 15 residues. For the CDR3, the DNA is TGTGCCAGCAGCCAAGACGACAGAAATAACTATGGCTACACCTTC. It yields the protein CASSQDDRNNYGYTF.

The chain is built from TRBV5-4 and TRBJ1-3; 7 nucleotides agree with TRBD1. This CDR3 is built from 15 residues. CDR1 and CDR2 (germline): SGHNT, YYREEE (reference sequence). V shed 7 bases and J 0 bases; nucleotides not matched to a gene: 7. The CDR3 region is CASGTGALSGNTIYF. The CDR3 DNA follows: TGTGCCAGCGGTACAGGGGCCCTCTCTGGAAACACCATATATTTT.

The chain uses TRBV29-1 and TRBJ2-4; D is ambiguous. Trimming shortened V by 3 bases and J by 2 bases, and 11 bases separated the two germline ends. The CDR3 runs to 14 residues. The germline V gene encodes CDR1 SQVTM and CDR2 ANQGSEA. CDR3 DNA: TGCAGCGTTGACGATGACGGAACCAAAAACATTCAGTACTTC. Its protein product is CSVDDDGTKNIQYF.

This chain connects TRBV30 to TRBJ2-5; 13 bases map to TRBD2. This CDR3 comprises 16 residues. V shed 5 bases, J shed 4 bases, and the junction held 10 bases outside the gene matches. Germline CDR1 GTSNPN, CDR2 SVGIG (reference sequence). The CDR3, as DNA: TGTGCCTGGGGGGGGACTAGCGGGGCCTTAGGAGAGACCCAGTACTTC. Protein sequence: CAWGGTSGALGETQYF.